The 10 T cell receptor beta chains presented below share a single source sample, sequenced in a study of T cells after yellow fever vaccination. TCRdb re-called the 5' RACE reads with MiXCR, one entry per CDR3 protein. Of under 150,000 distinct CDR3 sequences listed, around 7.7% are singletons. Sequences were derived from CD4+ T cells sorted from PBMCs, sampled 5 days after the yellow fever booster vaccination. These receptors originate from a young man who received the YFV17D yellow fever vaccine.

This clonotype was counted ten times or more. The V call is TRBV12-3 or TRBV12-4, the J call TRBJ2-7, with 8 bases that match TRBD2. The V segment lost 6 bases and the J segment 4 bases; nucleotides outside the gene matches: 8. CDR3 size: 14 residues. The CDR3 spells CASSHGGAAYEQYF. The CDR3 coding sequence is TGTGCCAGCAGCCACGGGGGGGCAGCTTACGAGCAGTACTTC.

The chain couples TRBV7-8 to TRBJ2-1, with D perhaps TRBD2 (6 bases). Germline CDR1 SGHVS, CDR2 FQNEAQ. This CDR3 region has 15 residues. Trimming shortened V by 5 bases and J by 4 bases, and 15 bases separated the two germline ends. The CDR3 nucleotides are TGTGCCAGCAGCCCCCAGGGTAGCGGATACAATGAGCAGTTCTTC. This sequence encodes CASSPQGSGYNEQFF.

This clonotype occurred many times. The V call is TRBV29-1, the J call TRBJ1-1; D uncertain. This CDR3 contains 10 residues. Germline assignment: CDR1 SQVTM and CDR2 ANQGSEA. Deletions cut 6 bases from V and 8 bases from J, with 10 bases between. This CDR3 reads CSVYTEEAFF. CDR3 bases: TGCAGCGTCTACACAGAAGAAGCTTTCTTT.

Many counts were recorded for this clonotype. The chain employs TRBV12-3 or TRBV12-4 and TRBJ2-7, with TRBD1 identical over 10 bases. The CDR3 has 17 residues. V lost 6 bases to trimming and J lost 2 bases; unmatched junction nucleotides: 13. CDR3 coding DNA: TGTGCCAGCAGCAGACAGGGGGCGACGAATAAAGCCTACGAGCAGTACTTC. Translation: CASSRQGATNKAYEQYF.

This clonotype was seen a few times. This chain connects TRBV29-1 to TRBJ1-2; 11 bases align to TRBD1. Germline V gene lookup returns CDR1 SQVTM and CDR2 ANQGSEA. This CDR3 comprises 15 residues. Germline trimming cut 4 bases from V and 8 bases from J; bases unmatched to any gene: 12. The CDR3 region is CSVASRTGGAGGYTF. The CDR3 DNA sequence: TGCAGCGTTGCATCCAGGACAGGGGGCGCCGGGGGCTACACCTTC. Together with reference TRBV29-1 and TRBJ1-2, the CDR3 gives the full variable domain: SAVISQKPSRDICQRGTSLTIQCQVDSQVTMMFWYRQQPGQSLTLIATANQGSEATYESGFVIDKFPISRPNLTFSTLTVSNMSPEDSSIYLCSVASRTGGAGGYTFGSGTRLTVV.

The table lists this clonotype with many counts. The chain is built from TRBV5-5 and TRBJ2-3; D gene ambiguous. Trimming removed 6 bases at V and 0 bases at J, with 14 bases between. The CDR3 sequence is 15 residues long. The germline V gene encodes CDR1 SGHKS and CDR2 YYEKEE (reference sequence). The CDR3 DNA reads TGTGCCAGCAACTCCCGACCTACTAGCACAGATACGCAGTATTTT. As protein: CASNSRPTSTDTQYF.

This chain links TRBV7-6 with TRBJ2-5; possibly TRBD2 for D (6 bases). The CDR3 totals 13 residues. Trimming removed 5 bases at V and 5 bases at J, with 12 bases between. CDR1 and CDR2 (germline): SGHVS, FNYEAQ. CDR3: CASSAGPGETQYF. In DNA, the CDR3 is TGTGCCAGCAGCGCGGGGCCGGGGGAGACCCAGTACTTC.

There are many counts of this clonotype. The chain uses TRBV7-9 and TRBJ1-4, with a tentative D call TRBD1 (5 bases). From germline, CDR1 is SEHNR and CDR2 FQNEAQ (reference sequence). Trimming left V 5 bases short and J 10 bases short, with 17 bases between. The CDR3 runs 14 residues. CDR3: CASSRTAGFGKLFF. As DNA, the CDR3 is TGTGCCAGCAGCCGAACTGCAGGGTTCGGAAAACTGTTTTTT. Full variable domain (rest looked up from reference TRBV7-9 and TRBJ1-4): DTGVSQNPRHKITKRGQNVTFRCDPISEHNRLYWYRQTLGQGPEFLTYFQNEAQLEKSRLLSDRFSAERPKGSFSTLEIQRTEQGDSAMYLCASSRTAGFGKLFFGSGTQLSVL.

In this sample, this clonotype turned up many times. This chain joins TRBV20-1 and TRBJ2-5; 11 positions match TRBD2. Germline V lookup: CDR1 DFQATT, CDR2 SNEGSKA (reference sequence). The CDR3 runs 14 residues. With 6 bases clipped from V and 1 base from J, the junction kept 4 bases outside the gene matches. The CDR3 DNA reads as TGCAGTGCAACTAGCGGGAGACCCCAAGAGACCCAGTACTTC. Residues: CSATSGRPQETQYF.

This clonotype has ten or more counts. The chain joins TRBV29-1 to TRBJ2-5, with D maybe TRBD2 (6 bases). The V end was cut by 6 bases, the J end by 5 bases, with 16 bases between. The CDR3 extends over 13 amino acids. Germline CDR1 SQVTM, CDR2 ANQGSEA. The CDR3 sequence: CSVGGRNRETQYF. The CDR3 DNA sequence: TGCAGCGTCGGGGGACGGAATCGCGAGACCCAGTACTTC.